This T cell receptor beta chain was sequenced for a study of CD8 T cells in Susac syndrome. Study details: When their blood was taken, patients with Susac syndrome were therapy-naive, taking corticosteroids, or taking intravenous immunoglobulin alone. Whole-study findings and limits: The Susac syndrome CD4+ T cell repertoires displayed no clonal expansion.

Roughly 0.45 to 1 ug RNA was reverse transcribed with random hexamers. Across 54 Vbeta and 13 Jbeta, TCR beta CDR3 was amplified with immunoSEQ multiplex PCR. TCRdb re-called the immunoSEQ multiplex PCR reads with MiXCR, one entry per CDR3 protein. This sample has 150,000 to 200,000 distinct CDR3 sequences, with around 94% found just once. Comment on this clonotype: The antigen is not known.

CDR3 size: 12 residues. In germline, CDR1 is DFQATT, CDR2 SNEGSKA (reference sequence). The V gene lost 4 bases and the J gene lost 6 bases, with 12 bases spanning the gap. This TCR derives from a human donor with Susac syndrome. The chain couples TRBV20-1 to TRBJ2-5; D uncertain. The material sequenced was CD4+ T cells from PBMCs. The CDR3 loop is CSATDMGKTQYF. The CDR3 coding sequence is TGCAGTGCTACCGACATGGGAAAGACCCAGTACTTC.